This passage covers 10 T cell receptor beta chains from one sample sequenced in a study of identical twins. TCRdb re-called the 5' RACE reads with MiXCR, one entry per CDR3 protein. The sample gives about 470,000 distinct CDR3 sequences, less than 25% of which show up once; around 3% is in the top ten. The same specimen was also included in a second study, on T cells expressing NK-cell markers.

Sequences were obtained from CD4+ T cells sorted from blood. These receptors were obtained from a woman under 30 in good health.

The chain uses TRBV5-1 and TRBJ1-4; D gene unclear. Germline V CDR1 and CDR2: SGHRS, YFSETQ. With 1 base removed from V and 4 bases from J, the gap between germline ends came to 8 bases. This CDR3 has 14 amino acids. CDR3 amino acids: CASSLSTSNEKLFF. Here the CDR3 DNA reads TGCGCCAGCAGCTTGAGCACCAGTAATGAAAAACTGTTTTTT.

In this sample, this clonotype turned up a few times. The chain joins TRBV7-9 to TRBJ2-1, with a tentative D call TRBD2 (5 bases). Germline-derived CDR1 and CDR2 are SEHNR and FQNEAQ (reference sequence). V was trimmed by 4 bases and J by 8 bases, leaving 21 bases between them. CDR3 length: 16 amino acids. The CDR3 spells CASSSPSLGMGDEQFF. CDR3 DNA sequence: TGTGCCAGCAGCTCTCCCTCACTAGGAATGGGCGATGAGCAGTTCTTC.

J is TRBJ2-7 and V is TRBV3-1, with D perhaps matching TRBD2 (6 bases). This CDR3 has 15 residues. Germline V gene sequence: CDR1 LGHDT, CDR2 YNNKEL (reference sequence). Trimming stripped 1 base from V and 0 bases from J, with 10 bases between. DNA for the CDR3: TGTGCCAGCAGCCAAGGCGGGACCTCCTCCTACGAGCAGTACTTC. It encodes CASSQGGTSSYEQYF.

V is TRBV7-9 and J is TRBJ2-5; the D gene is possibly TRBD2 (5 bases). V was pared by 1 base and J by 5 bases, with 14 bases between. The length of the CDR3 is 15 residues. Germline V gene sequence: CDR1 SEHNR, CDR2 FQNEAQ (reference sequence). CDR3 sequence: CASSLEVSGGETQYF. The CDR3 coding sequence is TGTGCCAGCAGCTTAGAGGTCAGCGGCGGGGAGACCCAGTACTTC. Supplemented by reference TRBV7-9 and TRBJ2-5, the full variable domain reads DTGVSQNPRHKITKRGQNVTFRCDPISEHNRLYWYRQTLGQGPEFLTYFQNEAQLEKSRLLSDRFSAERPKGSFSTLEIQRTEQGDSAMYLCASSLEVSGGETQYFGPGTRLLVL.

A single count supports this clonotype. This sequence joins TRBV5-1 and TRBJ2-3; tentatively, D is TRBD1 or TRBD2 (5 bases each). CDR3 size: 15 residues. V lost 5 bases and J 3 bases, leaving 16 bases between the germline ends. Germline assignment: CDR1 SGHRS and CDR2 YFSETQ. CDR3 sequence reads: CASREDTTSTDTQYF. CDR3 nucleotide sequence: TGCGCCAGCAGGGAGGACACGACCTCAACAGATACGCAGTATTTT. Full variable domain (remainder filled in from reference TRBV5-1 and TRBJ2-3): KAGVTQTPRYLIKTRGQQVTLSCSPISGHRSVSWYQQTPGQGLQFLFEYFSETQRNKGNFPGRFSGRQFSNSRSEMNVSTLELGDSALYLCASREDTTSTDTQYFGPGTRLTVL.

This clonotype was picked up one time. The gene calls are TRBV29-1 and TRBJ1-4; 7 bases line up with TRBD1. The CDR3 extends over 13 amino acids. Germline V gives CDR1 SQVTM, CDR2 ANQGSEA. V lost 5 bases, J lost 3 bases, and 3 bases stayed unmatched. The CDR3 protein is CSVTTGPNEKLFF. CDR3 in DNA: TGCAGCGTTACGACAGGGCCTAATGAAAAACTGTTTTTT.

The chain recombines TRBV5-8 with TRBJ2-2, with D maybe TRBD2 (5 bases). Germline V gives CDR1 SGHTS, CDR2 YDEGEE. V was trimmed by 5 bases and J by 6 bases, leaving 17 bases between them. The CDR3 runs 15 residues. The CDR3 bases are TGTGCCAGCAGACAGACCCGGCCGGGATCCGGGGAGCTGTTTTTT. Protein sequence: CASRQTRPGSGELFF.

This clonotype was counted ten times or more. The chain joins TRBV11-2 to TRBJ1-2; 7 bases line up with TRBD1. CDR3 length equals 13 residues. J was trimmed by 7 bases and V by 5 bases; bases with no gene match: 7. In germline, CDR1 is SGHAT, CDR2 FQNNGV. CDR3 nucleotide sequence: TGTGCCAGCAGCCTCGACAGGGACGTTGGCTACACCTTC. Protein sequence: CASSLDRDVGYTF.

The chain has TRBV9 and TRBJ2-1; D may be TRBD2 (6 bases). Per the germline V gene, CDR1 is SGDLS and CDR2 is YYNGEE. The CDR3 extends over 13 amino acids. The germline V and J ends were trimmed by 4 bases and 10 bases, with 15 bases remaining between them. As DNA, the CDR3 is TGTGCCAGCAGCCCTACCGGGGCGGGGGAGCAGTTCTTC. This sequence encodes CASSPTGAGEQFF.

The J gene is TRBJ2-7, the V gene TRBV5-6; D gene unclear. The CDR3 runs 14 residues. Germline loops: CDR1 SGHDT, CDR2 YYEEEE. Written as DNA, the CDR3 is TGTGCAGTGGCCTTCAGAGAACGGCCCAGTGTGCAGTACTTC. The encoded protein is CAVAFRERPSVQYF. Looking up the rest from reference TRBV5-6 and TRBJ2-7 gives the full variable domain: DAGVTQSPTHLIKTRGQQVTLRCSPKSGHDTVSWYQQALGQGPQFIFQYYEEEERQRGNFPDRFSGHQFPNYSSELNVNALLLGDSALYLCAVAFRERPSVQYFGPGTRLTVT.